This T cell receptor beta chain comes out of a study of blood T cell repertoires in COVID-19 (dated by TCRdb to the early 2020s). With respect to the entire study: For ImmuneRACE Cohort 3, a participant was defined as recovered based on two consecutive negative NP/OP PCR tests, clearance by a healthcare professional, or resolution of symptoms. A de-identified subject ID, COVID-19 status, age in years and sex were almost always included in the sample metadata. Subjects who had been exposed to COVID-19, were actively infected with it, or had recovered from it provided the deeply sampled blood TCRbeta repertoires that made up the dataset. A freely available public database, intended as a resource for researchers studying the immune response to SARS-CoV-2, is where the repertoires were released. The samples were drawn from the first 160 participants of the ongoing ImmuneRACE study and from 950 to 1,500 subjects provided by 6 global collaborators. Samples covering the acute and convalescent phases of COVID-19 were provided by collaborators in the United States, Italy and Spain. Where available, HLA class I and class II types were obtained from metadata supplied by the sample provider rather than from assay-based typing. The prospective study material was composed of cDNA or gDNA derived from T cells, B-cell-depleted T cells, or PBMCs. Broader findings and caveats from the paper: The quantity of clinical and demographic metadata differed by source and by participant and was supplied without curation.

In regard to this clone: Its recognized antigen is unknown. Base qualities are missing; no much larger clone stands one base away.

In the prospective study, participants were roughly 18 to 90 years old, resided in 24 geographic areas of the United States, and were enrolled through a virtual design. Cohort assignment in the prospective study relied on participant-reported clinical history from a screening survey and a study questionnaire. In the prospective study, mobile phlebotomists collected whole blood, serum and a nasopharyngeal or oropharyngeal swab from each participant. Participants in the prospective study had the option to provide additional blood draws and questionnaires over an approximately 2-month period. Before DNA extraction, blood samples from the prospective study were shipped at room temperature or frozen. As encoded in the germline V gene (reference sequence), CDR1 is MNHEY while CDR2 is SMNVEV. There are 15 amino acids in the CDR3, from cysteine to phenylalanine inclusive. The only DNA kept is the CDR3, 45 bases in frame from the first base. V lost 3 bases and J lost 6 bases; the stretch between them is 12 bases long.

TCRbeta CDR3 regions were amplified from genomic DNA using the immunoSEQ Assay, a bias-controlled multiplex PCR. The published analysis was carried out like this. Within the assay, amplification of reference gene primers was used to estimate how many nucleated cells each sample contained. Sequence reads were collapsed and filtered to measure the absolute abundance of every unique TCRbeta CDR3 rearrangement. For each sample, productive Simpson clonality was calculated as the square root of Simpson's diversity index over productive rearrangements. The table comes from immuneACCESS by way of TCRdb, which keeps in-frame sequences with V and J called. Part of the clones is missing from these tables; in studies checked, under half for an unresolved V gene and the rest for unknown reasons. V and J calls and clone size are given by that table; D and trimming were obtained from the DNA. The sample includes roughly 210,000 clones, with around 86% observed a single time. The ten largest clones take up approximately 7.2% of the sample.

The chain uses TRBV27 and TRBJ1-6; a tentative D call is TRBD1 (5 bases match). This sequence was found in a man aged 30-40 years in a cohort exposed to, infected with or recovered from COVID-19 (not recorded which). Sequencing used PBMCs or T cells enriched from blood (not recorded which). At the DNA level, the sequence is TGTGCCAGCAGTTTGGCAGGGACTATTAATTCACCCCTCCACTTT. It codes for CASSLAGTINSPLHF.